This is a list of T cell receptor beta chains from one sample in a study of T-cell reconstitution after alpha-beta-depleted transplantation in children. TCRdb reanalysed the PCR reads using MiXCR and keeps one entry per CDR3 protein. This table holds 530,000 or so distinct CDR3 sequences, roughly a quarter found once. The sequencing used PBMCs, collected before TCRalphabeta/CD19-depleted stem cell transplant. The origin of the receptors is a boy younger than two with Wiskott-Aldrich syndrome, due to receive a stem cell transplant. Both conserved end residues are part of each CDR3. A D gene is named only where the DNA matches it firmly. Where a row states a size, it is once, few, many or the class of an expanded clone; other rows omit it.

J gene | CDR3 length | clone size | V gene | D gene | CDR3 DNA | CDR3 protein
TRBJ2-1 | 15 | few | TRBV10-3 | NA | TGTGCCATCTCCGACTGGGAGGACAGCTACAATGAGCAGTTCTTC | CAISDWEDSYNEQFF
TRBJ1-6 | 14 | few | TRBV20-1 | NA | TGCAGTGCGAAGGAGGTCGTTTATAATTCACCCCTCCACTTT | CSAKEVVYNSPLHF
TRBJ1-2 | 18 | few | TRBV5-6 | NA | TGTGCCAGCAGCTTGGGACTTGAAAGGGCGGAATACTACTATGGCTACACCTTC | CASSLGLERAEYYYGYTF
TRBJ2-3 | 15 | NA | TRBV5-1 | TRBD2 | TGCGCCAGCAGCTTGGAGCGGGGCGGCACAGATACGCAGTATTTT | CASSLERGGTDTQYF
TRBJ2-5 | 13 | NA | TRBV30 | NA | TGTGCCTGGAGTGTACTAGCTCAAGAGACCCAGTACTTC | CAWSVLAQETQYF
TRBJ2-2 | 11 | NA | TRBV24-1 | NA | TGTGCCACCGCGAACACCGGGGAGCTGTTTTTT | CATANTGELFF
TRBJ1-1 | 13 | NA | TRBV4-2 | NA | TGTGCCAGCAGTCGTGAAGGTAACACTGAAGCTTTCTTT | CASSREGNTEAFF
TRBJ2-1 | 15 | few | TRBV12-3/TRBV12-4 | NA | TGTGCCAGCAGGCCTGGACGGCGCTCCTACAATGAGCAGTTCTTC | CASRPGRRSYNEQFF
TRBJ2-1 | 15 | few | TRBV5-1 | NA | TGCGCCAGCAGCGGGGGGATTGGCCTCTACAATGAGCAGTTCTTC | CASSGGIGLYNEQFF
TRBJ1-1 | 16 | NA | TRBV20-1 | NA | TGCAGTGCTAGAGTCCGGGGTCCCCATAGTAACACTGAAGCTTTCTTT | CSARVRGPHSNTEAFF
TRBJ1-1 | 11 | once | TRBV29-1 | NA | TGCAGCGTTGATACAGGAATTGAAGCTTTCTTT | CSVDTGIEAFF
TRBJ2-5 | 14 | few | TRBV24-1 | TRBD2 | TGTGCCACCAGTGATCTCCTAGCGGGAGAGACCCAGTACTTC | CATSDLLAGETQYF
TRBJ2-1 | 14 | NA | TRBV20-1 | NA | TGCAGTGCTAGAGATCTGATAAGCGAGGATTGGCAGTTCTTC | CSARDLISEDWQFF
TRBJ2-1 | 15 | NA | TRBV12-3/TRBV12-4 | NA | TGTGCCAGCAGCCCGTGGGGGGCGCAGGACAATGAGCAGTTCTTC | CASSPWGAQDNEQFF
TRBJ2-7 | 17 | few | TRBV7-9 | TRBD2 | TGTGCCAGCAGACCGATCCTGCTAGCGGTAAACCTTTACGAGCAGTACTTC | CASRPILLAVNLYEQYF
TRBJ2-3 | 18 | NA | TRBV7-7 | TRBD2 | TGTGCCAGCAGGTCGACTAGCGGGAGGGCCGTACTCACAGATACGCAGTATTTT | CASRSTSGRAVLTDTQYF
TRBJ2-1 | 18 | NA | TRBV20-1 | TRBD2 | TGCAGTGCTAGTGCGCTAGCGGGAGTGAGTAGCTCCTACAATGAGCAGTTCTTC | CSASALAGVSSSYNEQFF
TRBJ1-4 | 14 | few | TRBV5-1 | NA | TGCGCCAGCAGCTTTGGTGGGGTAAATGAAAAACTGTTTTTT | CASSFGGVNEKLFF
TRBJ1-1 | 15 | NA | TRBV27 | NA | TGTGCCAGCAGTTTAGGGAGCAGAGGGAACACTGAAGCTTTCTTT | CASSLGSRGNTEAFF
TRBJ1-1 | 14 | NA | TRBV3-1 | NA | TGTGCCAGCAGCCAAAGGGCGGCCAACACTGAAGCTTTCTTT | CASSQRAANTEAFF
TRBJ2-1 | 15 | few | TRBV12-5 | TRBD2 | TGTGCTAGTGCCTCTGGCACTAGCGGGGAAAATGAGCAGTTCTTC | CASASGTSGENEQFF
TRBJ1-2 | 13 | few | TRBV4-2 | NA | TGTGCCAGCAGCCAACAGGGTTTGGATGGCTACACCTTC | CASSQQGLDGYTF
TRBJ2-3 | 14 | few | TRBV7-2 | NA | TGTGCCAGCAGCTTTGGGGCTACTTCAGATACGCAGTATTTT | CASSFGATSDTQYF